This paragraph reports one T cell receptor (beta chain). Its antigen target is currently unknown. No base quality values were provided; no much bigger clone lies one nucleotide off. Trimming at the junction amounts to 4 bases on V and 4 bases on J, and the germline ends lie 11 bases apart. Taken from cysteine to phenylalanine, the CDR3 has 14 residues. Left in the record is the CDR3 DNA by itself, 42 bases read in frame from the first base. CDR1 LNHDA and CDR2 SQIVND were looked up in the germline V gene (reference sequence). Library prep was done by the immunoSEQ multiplex PCR assay. For the multiplex PCR, a mixture combining 60 forward primers for TCR Vbeta segments and 13 reverse primers for TCR Jbeta segments was used. The CDR3 region of rearranged TCR beta genes was amplified from genomic DNA by a multiplex PCR assay. On the Illumina HiSeq System, the amplified TCR beta libraries were sequenced as 87-base-pair reads. Per the authors' processing: In a later analysis, 80 million or so unique TCR beta chains were counted across the 666 repertoires, and about 10 million of these chains were shared by at least two donors. To remove PCR and sequencing errors, raw reads were error-corrected and collapsed into unique sequences using a nearest-neighbor algorithm that merged closely related sequences. CDR3 sequences were aligned to IMGT reference sequences to assign V, D and J gene segments. For a sequence to be retained, at least a six-nucleotide match to both a V gene segment and a J gene segment was required. Rearrangements were called productive when the CDR3 lacked stop codons and stayed in frame with V and J; all others were non-productive. Following IMGT convention, CDR3 was defined as the stretch from the second conserved V-encoded cysteine to the conserved J-encoded phenylalanine. In an earlier analysis of around 640 of the donors, sequences lacking an unambiguous match to a single V gene segment were excluded. In an earlier analysis of 450 to 750 of the donors, a V segment was called functional when productive rearrangements were above 56.7%, and segregating when the standard deviation between donors exceeded 5%. A statistical classification framework was built to diagnose cytomegalovirus status from the catalog of TCR beta chain sequences. In a later analysis, TCR nucleotide sequences were compared against IMGT/GENE-DB human TR gene sequences so that V and J genes could be assigned. In a later analysis, CDR3 sequences and most-parsimonious VDJ recombination scenarios were assigned using the TCRdist pipeline. A later analysis defined each TCR beta chain by its CDR3 amino acid sequence plus V-gene family, and excluded reads lacking a unique V-gene family. To address suspected cross-contamination and a sequencing artifact, a later analysis removed approximately 590 highly shared, low-generation-probability nucleotide sequences. In a later analysis, a clonal expansion index for each public chain was calculated from normalized within-repertoire ranks of inferred template counts. Generation probabilities in a later analysis came from a VDJ recombination model fitted to out-of-frame rearrangements, and those results were checked against IGoR. A later analysis scored TCR-TCR, TCR-HLA and TCR-CMV co-occurrence with hypergeometric tests, applying a repertoire-size bias correction to TCR pairs. A later analysis estimated false discovery rates by permuting HLA or CMV assignments 20 times. A later analysis grouped co-occurring TCRs with DBSCAN, adding TCRdist sequence similarity when clustering within HLA-allele-positive subsets. Repertoires with fewer than 30,000 or more than 120,000 public chains were left out of co-occurrence clustering, as were a handful of repertoires with anomalous nucleotide sharing. The clones in this table, taken by TCRdb from immuneACCESS, are in-frame only. Not every clone is retained; where verified, under half of the shortfall comes from an unresolved V gene, and the cause of the rest is unknown. The V and J calls and clone size were taken over from that table, and D and trimming were inferred from the DNA. Recorded for this sample are more than 75,000 clones; around 75% of them occurred a single time. Roughly 15% of the sample goes to the ten largest clones.

This specimen belongs to a study of cytomegalovirus exposure and HLA in healthy donors (dated by TCRdb to the late 2010s). Regarding the complete study: An earlier analysis of approximately 640 of the donors reported 276 Gb of sequence data and some 120 million unique TCR beta sequences from about 179 million T cells. An early release that covered about 600 HLA-typed donors contained approximately 290 gigabases of sequencing data and some 87 million unique TCR sequences. Of the roughly 410 genotyped donors, 75% to 85% were placed in the genetic ancestry cluster associated with self-reported Caucasian donors. The study aimed to test whether cataloging public T cell receptors could reveal signatures of past pathogen exposure. The T cell repertoires of some 670 subjects were profiled by immunosequencing and related to cytomegalovirus serostatus. In addition to the first cohort of about 650 subjects, a separate validation cohort of 130 or so different subjects was used. To predict cytomegalovirus infection status, the study combined high-throughput TCR immunosequencing, statistical association of individual TCRs with disease status, and machine learning. In a later analysis, previously published TCR beta repertoires from more than 500 donors were re-analyzed and high-resolution HLA genotyping was added so that TCR occurrence patterns could be studied. The later analysis used no new phenotypic data to find candidate immune exposures, relying instead on TCR beta sequences and their occurrence across donors. An earlier analysis of around 580 of the donors used high-throughput TCR beta sequencing to judge whether each TCR beta V gene segment behaved as functional or pseudogenic. Donor age, sex, ethnicity and CMV serostatus were collected together with the repertoire data. In a later genetic analysis, genome-wide SNP genotypes for about three fifths of the roughly 670 donors were used, and that subset was treated as a discovery cohort. Every discovery cohort repertoire had been produced on one sequencing platform. HLA typing included class I and class II loci at four-digit resolution. The number of donors typed differed by locus, with 629-630 for A, B, C, DRB1 and DQB1, roughly 520 for DQA1, over 600 for DPA1, and 472 for DPB1. Roughly five DR-DQ haplotypes were handled as single units for association and clustering, since linkage in the cohort was strong. Across approximately 400 genotyped donors of the cohort, an average of 235,054 unique TCR beta nucleotide sequences per donor were sequenced, and approximately 19% of those sequences were non-productive.

General findings and caveats noted by the study authors: A few of the identified cytomegalovirus-associated TCR beta chains were confirmed in vitro to be specific for cytomegalovirus antigens. Sequencing depth was assumed to be roughly uniform across donors in the presence/absence analyses, though that assumption may not hold. Some IMGT-functional V segments, including TRBV6-2 and TRBV6-3, could not be told apart with the 87-base-pair reads, so those segments were excluded. A total of about 150 TCR beta chains were listed by the study as associated with cytomegalovirus. A later genetic analysis associated a missense DCLRE1C variant with V-gene and J-gene trimming of TCR beta chains, and an independent cohort replicated the association. Roughly 15 rarely observed V segments, including chromosome 9 orphons, were excluded from the earlier analysis of a few hundred of the donors because counts were too low. Most TCR sequences were observed very rarely across donors, whereas some public TCRs were present in many individuals. Broadly in line with IMGT annotations, most TCR beta V segments showed up in productive rearrangements about 90% or about 30% of the time in an earlier analysis of roughly 590 of the donors. According to a later analysis, TCR association rates differed among HLA loci, with DRB1 alleles showing the most associated TCRs and HLA-C alleles showing the fewest. Cytomegalovirus status was reported to be diagnosed by the classifier with high specificity and sensitivity in both the original and validation cohorts. In a later analysis, most CMV-associated TCR beta chains were found to appear HLA-restricted, with HLA associations seemingly driven largely by CMV exposure. A further reported finding was that TCR beta sequences accurately predicted the HLA-A and HLA-B alleles for most subjects in the first cohort. The authors suggested that the approach could potentially be generalized to other disease states and immunological phenotypes. When HLA alleles, especially DR and DQ, strongly co-occurred, attributing TCR associations to individual alleles was difficult. According to a later analysis, parvovirus B19, influenza, CMV and Epstein-Barr virus appeared linked to several top co-occurrence clusters. A later analysis found that HLA-associated TCR beta chains were more clonally expanded and had lower generation probabilities than equally common non-associated chains. This cohort had only TCR beta chains sequenced, and the lack of alpha or paired-chain data limited which features could be detected. In a later analysis, around 15,000 TCR beta sequences were associated with specific HLA alleles at a false discovery rate of 0.05. A later genetic analysis reported fewer N-insertions in productive TCRs among donors in an Asian-associated ancestry cluster than the roughly 620-donor mean. CMV serostatus was the only immune exposure information available for the cohort. Correlated functional status among segregating V segments might reflect linkage disequilibrium, but an unknown experimental factor could not be ruled out. A group of highly shared sequence variants was considered likely to be a technical artifact of the sequencing pipeline. Because HLA typing was missing for some donors at each locus, association tests included only the typed subset.

The cohort was made up of several hundred healthy bone marrow donors. At the time of sampling, every cohort member was nominally healthy, though immune exposures that went unrecorded were likely present. The donor tested CMV seropositive, placing the donor among the 289 seropositive members of the cohort. Every donor gave a peripheral blood sample, and the peripheral blood mononuclear cells from that sample were used for TCR beta sequencing. The Qiagen DNeasy Blood Extraction Kit was used to extract genomic DNA from the blood cell samples. This TCR was sampled from a woman aged 40-49 years in good health and CMV-seropositive. Sequenced sample: PBMCs. In this chain, TRBV19 is recombined with TRBJ1-5; no confident D gene assignment can be made. CDR3 reads: CASSTRVGNQPQHF. The nucleotide sequence is given as TGTGCCAGTAGTACCCGGGTAGGAAATCAGCCCCAGCATTTT.